Below are 18 T cell receptor beta chains sequenced from a single sample in a study of cytomegalovirus exposure and HLA in healthy donors. The table came from immunoSEQ multiplex PCR; TCRdb's copy has only in-frame clones and leaves some out. The sample lists about 130,000 clones; roughly 89% were seen once. Sequenced material: PBMCs. The receptors here all came from a man aged 30 to 45 in good health and CMV-seronegative.

J is TRBJ2-3 and V is TRBV6-5; D perhaps matches TRBD2 (5 bases). The CDR3 is 15 residues long. Germline CDR1 and CDR2: MNHEY and SVGAGI. V lost 6 bases and J lost 1, with 14 bases in between. The CDR3 bases are TGTGCCAGCAGCAAGACTAAACGTGGCACAGATACGCAGTATTTT. This gives the protein CASSKTKRGTDTQYF.

This clone was recorded once. J is TRBJ2-1 and V is TRBV5-6, with 7 bases fitting TRBD1. V shed 3 bases and J 8 bases; nucleotides not matched to a gene: 5. The V gene's germline CDR1 is SGHDT and CDR2 YYEEEE. The CDR3 runs 13 residues. The DNA for the CDR3 is TGTGCCAGCAGCTCCAGGGGGTGGGATGAGCAGTTCTTC. It encodes CASSSRGWDEQFF.

This chain uses TRBV28 with TRBJ2-5; TRBD1 aligns across 7 bases. V was pared by 5 bases and J by 6 bases, with 6 bases of the junction left unmatched. Germline V gene data show CDR1 as MDHEN and CDR2 as SYDVKM. This CDR3 comprises 13 residues. The CDR3 spells CASSMTGKKTQYF. CDR3 sequence (DNA): TGTGCCAGCAGTATGACAGGGAAGAAGACCCAGTACTTC. The variable domain in full, with the rest retrieved from reference TRBV28 and TRBJ2-5, is DVKVTQSSRYLVKRTGEKVFLECVQDMDHENMFWYRQDPGLGLRLIYFSYDVKMKEKGDIPEGYSVSREKKERFSLILESASTNQTSMYLCASSMTGKKTQYFGPGTRLLVL.

The chain is built from TRBV19 and TRBJ1-1; 7 bases fit TRBD1. The CDR3 contains 15 residues. Losses at the gene ends were 7 bases for V and 0 bases for J; bases not matched to a gene: 8. Germline lookup yields CDR1 LNHDA and CDR2 SQIVND (reference sequence). The CDR3 coding sequence is TGTGCCAGTACCCCTCGGGGACAGCTGAACACTGAAGCTTTCTTT. It is translated as CASTPRGQLNTEAFF. The variable domain in full, completed from reference TRBV19 and TRBJ1-1, reads DGGITQSPKYLFRKEGQNVTLSCEQNLNHDAMYWYRQDPGQGLRLIYYSQIVNDFQKGDIAEGYSVSREKKESFPLTVTSAQKNPTAFYLCASTPRGQLNTEAFFGQGTRLTVV.

This chain uses TRBV6-6 with TRBJ1-1; D is unresolved. This CDR3 is built from 13 residues. Germline-derived CDR1 and CDR2 are MNHNY and SVGAGI (reference sequence). Trimming took 8 bases from V and 6 from J, leaving 16 bases between them. This chain's CDR3 is CASSAFAGAEAFF. In DNA form, the CDR3 reads TGTGCCAGCTCGGCGTTCGCGGGAGCTGAAGCTTTCTTT.

The chain joins TRBV18 to TRBJ2-3, with a tentative D call TRBD2 (6 bases). CDR1 and CDR2 from the germline V gene are KGHSH and LQKENI. The CDR3 contains 14 residues. Trimming cost V 6 bases and J 4 bases, with 14 bases left between them. The CDR3 spells CASSPRREADTQYF. In nucleotides, the CDR3 is TGTGCCAGCTCCCCGCGGAGGGAAGCAGATACGCAGTATTTT.

The CDR3 coding sequence is TGTGCCAGCAGTCCGGGGGTTTGGGGGTACGATCAGCCCCAGCATTTT. This translates into CASSPGVWGYDQPQHF. This chain uses TRBV9 with TRBJ1-5, with D perhaps TRBD1 (5 bases). The V gene lost 5 bases and the J gene lost 5 bases, with 20 bases spanning the gap. The CDR3 is 16 amino acids. CDR1 and CDR2 (germline): SGDLS, YYNGEE.

The chain employs TRBV21-1 and TRBJ1-2; the table assigns TRBD1, which was not confirmed against the DNA. TRBV21-1 is designated a pseudogene. CDR3 length: 18 amino acids. CDR3 sequence reads: CASSKEGQGAYLGYGYTF. DNA of the CDR3: TGTGCCAGCAGCAAAGAGGGACAGGGGGCATATCTCGGCTATGGCTACACCTTC.

This chain links TRBV6-5 with TRBJ2-1; TRBD1 agrees at 7 bases. CDR1 and CDR2 from the germline V gene are MNHEY and SVGAGI. This CDR3 has 15 amino acids. The V segment lost 2 bases and the J segment 0 bases; nucleotides outside the gene matches: 1. CDR3 nucleotides: TGTGCCAGCAGTTACCGGGACAGCTCCTACAATGAGCAGTTCTTC. It specifies CASSYRDSSYNEQFF.

The chain couples TRBV2 to TRBJ1-1; 9 bases map to TRBD1. There are 15 residues in the CDR3. J lost 1 base, V lost 6 bases, and 6 bases had no gene match. In germline, CDR1 is SNHLY, CDR2 FYNNEI. The CDR3 region is CASRVQGASNTEAFF. The DNA for the CDR3 is TGTGCCAGCAGGGTACAGGGGGCCTCGAACACTGAAGCTTTCTTT.

The V gene is TRBV4-2, the J gene TRBJ1-5; unclear D gene. Deletions cut 1 base from V and 6 bases from J, with 13 bases between. Germline assignment: CDR1 LGHNA and CDR2 YNFKEQ. The CDR3 contains 15 residues. The CDR3 here is CASSQGRDSAQPQHF. The CDR3 DNA reads as TGTGCCAGCAGCCAAGGGCGGGATTCGGCTCAGCCCCAGCATTTT.

V and J are TRBV11-2 and TRBJ2-7, with D possibly being TRBD2 (6 bases). V was pared by 6 bases and J by 7 bases, with 22 bases between. The CDR3 contains 15 residues. CDR1 and CDR2 from the germline V gene are SGHAT and FQNNGV. CDR3 loop: CASRPSVTLKVEQYF. The CDR3 DNA is TGTGCCAGCAGGCCTAGCGTTACCCTGAAGGTGGAGCAGTACTTC.

The rearrangement joins TRBV11-3 to TRBJ1-5, with D maybe TRBD1 (5 bases). The CDR3 loop spans 16 amino acids. CDR1 is SGHNT and CDR2 is YENEEA in the germline V gene. V was cut by 3 bases and J by 4 bases, with 16 bases left in between. The DNA of the CDR3 is TGTGCCAGCAGCTTGTGGGCTTTGGGGGGAAATCAGCCCCAGCATTTT. Protein product: CASSLWALGGNQPQHF.

The chain has TRBV7-6 and TRBJ1-3; D is ambiguous. The germline V gene has CDR1 SGHVS and CDR2 FNYEAQ. The CDR3 sequence is 15 residues long. The V and J ends lost 1 base and 2 bases respectively, with 9 bases between them. The CDR3 spells CASSLGGGPGNTIYF. CDR3 nucleotides: TGTGCCAGCAGCTTAGGGGGAGGGCCTGGAAACACCATATATTTT.

The chain joins TRBV5-1 to TRBJ2-3; 7 bases fit TRBD2. The CDR3 covers 17 residues. J gave up 0 bases and V 2 bases, and 9 bases lay outside the gene matches. Germline CDR1 and CDR2: SGHRS and YFSETQ. The CDR3 DNA reads TGCGCCAGCAGCTTCGAGAGCGGGGTCCTTAGCACAGATACGCAGTATTTT. Translation gives CASSFESGVLSTDTQYF.

V gene TRBV27 combines with J gene TRBJ2-2; D unresolved. Germline V gives CDR1 MNHEY, CDR2 SMNVEV (reference sequence). The CDR3 runs to 14 residues. Trimming pared 6 bases from V and 2 bases from J, leaving 10 bases between. CDR3 sequence (DNA): TGTGCCAGCAGCCTAATCATAAACACCGGGGAGCTGTTTTTT. This sequence encodes CASSLIINTGELFF.

V gene TRBV7-6 combines with J gene TRBJ2-1; D ambiguous. CDR3 length equals 13 residues. CDR1 SGHVS and CDR2 FNYEAQ come from the germline V gene. V lost 1 base to trimming and J lost 8 bases, with 9 bases between them. The CDR3 reads CASSLGSRDEQFF. CDR3 nucleotide sequence: TGTGCCAGCAGCTTAGGCTCCCGGGATGAGCAGTTCTTC.

The chain recombines TRBV7-3 with TRBJ2-3; 8 bases map to TRBD2. V dropped 6 bases and J dropped 6; count of bases not matched to a gene: 5. Germline-derived CDR1 and CDR2 are SGHTA and FQGTGA. CDR3 length: 13 residues. The CDR3 protein is CASRSGGSDTQYF. DNA for the CDR3: TGTGCCAGCAGAAGCGGGGGTTCGGATACGCAGTATTTT.